Listed here are 28 T cell receptor beta chains from one sample, sequenced in a study of T-cell memory formation after mild COVID-19. TCRdb reanalysed the 5' RACE reads using MiXCR and keeps one entry per CDR3 protein. Found here are hundreds of thousands of distinct CDR3 sequences, about 17% of them singletons; the top ten hold around 23%. Sample: PBMCs or a T cell subset sorted from them (not recorded which). These receptors all come from a young man who had mild COVID-19 (a few samples of this study predate the infection). Cell type and time point are not known.

This clonotype showed up just a few times. The chain carries TRBV11-2 and TRBJ1-1; no reliable D call. V lost 1 base to trimming and J lost 0 bases, with 15 bases between them. This CDR3 is 17 amino acids long. Germline V CDR1 and CDR2: SGHAT, FQNNGV. This chain's CDR3 is CASSLVRHASMNTEAFF. The CDR3 bases are TGTGCCAGCAGCTTAGTCCGGCACGCATCCATGAACACTGAAGCTTTCTTT. The whole variable domain, filled in from reference TRBV11-2 and TRBJ1-1, reads EAGVAQSPRYKIIEKRQSVAFWCNPISGHATLYWYQQILGQGPKLLIQFQNNGVVDDSQLPKDRFSAERLKGVDSTLKIQPAKLEDSAVYLCASSLVRHASMNTEAFFGQGTRLTVV.

This clonotype was observed at least ten times. V gene TRBV5-1 combines with J gene TRBJ2-2, with D maybe TRBD1 (6 bases). Per the germline V gene, CDR1 is SGHRS and CDR2 is YFSETQ. Trimming shortened V by 4 bases and J by 4 bases, and 14 bases separated the two germline ends. The CDR3 contains 15 residues. CDR3: CASSPQGVLTGELFF. The CDR3 DNA sequence: TGCGCCAGCAGCCCACAGGGCGTCCTCACCGGGGAGCTGTTTTTT. Variable domain in full (rest from reference TRBV5-1 and TRBJ2-2): KAGVTQTPRYLIKTRGQQVTLSCSPISGHRSVSWYQQTPGQGLQFLFEYFSETQRNKGNFPGRFSGRQFSNSRSEMNVSTLELGDSALYLCASSPQGVLTGELFFGEGSRLTVL.

This clonotype has just a few counts. The chain has TRBV5-6 and TRBJ1-1; tentatively, D is TRBD1 (5 bases). This CDR3 is 14 amino acids long. Trimming removed 0 bases from V and 6 bases from J, with 12 bases in between. Germline CDR1 SGHDT, CDR2 YYEEEE. DNA of the CDR3: TGTGCCAGCAGCTTGGATTGGGGGGAAGCTGAAGCTTTCTTT. This translates into CASSLDWGEAEAFF.

The chain couples TRBV11-2 to TRBJ1-3, with D uncertain. Germline V lookup: CDR1 SGHAT, CDR2 FQNNGV. There are 13 residues in the CDR3. The V gene lost 3 bases and the J gene lost 0 bases, with 3 bases spanning the gap. The CDR3 reads CASSFVSGNTIYF. CDR3 in DNA: TGTGCCAGCAGCTTCGTCTCTGGAAACACCATATATTTT. Combining the CDR3 with reference TRBV11-2 and TRBJ1-3 gives the whole variable domain EAGVAQSPRYKIIEKRQSVAFWCNPISGHATLYWYQQILGQGPKLLIQFQNNGVVDDSQLPKDRFSAERLKGVDSTLKIQPAKLEDSAVYLCASSFVSGNTIYFGEGSWLTVV.

This clonotype was seen a handful of times. The gene calls are TRBV18 and TRBJ2-2, with TRBD1 matching over 7 bases. CDR3 size: 17 residues. The V gene's germline CDR1 is KGHSH and CDR2 LQKENI. Trimming removed 4 bases from V and 4 bases from J; junction bases left unmatched: 12. The CDR3: CASSLNGPQGTTGELFF. CDR3 DNA: TGTGCCAGCTCACTAAATGGGCCACAGGGGACCACCGGGGAGCTGTTTTTT.

J is TRBJ2-1 and V is TRBV24-1; the match to TRBD2 covers 10 bases. Germline trimming cut 4 bases from V and 9 bases from J; bases unmatched to any gene: 14. Germline V lookup: CDR1 KGHDR, CDR2 SFDVKD. This CDR3 has 17 residues. This chain's CDR3 is CATSDRSGGPSGREQFF. CDR3 DNA: TGTGCCACCAGTGACCGTAGCGGGGGGCCTTCTGGACGTGAGCAGTTCTTC.

A few counts support this clonotype. This chain uses TRBV9 with TRBJ2-6, with D possibly TRBD2 on 6 matching bases. V was clipped by 4 bases and J by 6 bases, with 8 bases between them. Germline CDR1 SGDLS, CDR2 YYNGEE. This CDR3 is built from 13 residues. The DNA for the CDR3 is TGTGCCAGCAGCTCGGGGGTGGCCAACGTCCTGACTTTC. The encoded protein is CASSSGVANVLTF.

This sequence joins TRBV6-2 or TRBV6-3 and TRBJ1-2, with 8 bases aligning to TRBD1. This CDR3 spans 11 amino acids. V lost 6 bases and J lost 8; bases outside the gene matches: 2. The germline gives CDR1 MNHEY, CDR2 SVGEGT. The CDR3 here is CASRTGGGYTF. The CDR3, as DNA: TGTGCCAGCAGAACAGGGGGAGGCTACACCTTC.

This clonotype was counted between two and nine times. The V call is TRBV27, the J call TRBJ2-7, with 8 bases aligning to TRBD1. The CDR3 sequence is 12 residues long. V trimming: 7 bases; J trimming: 9 bases; junction bases outside the gene matches: 8. Looked up from germline, CDR1 is MNHEY and CDR2 is SMNVEV (reference sequence). Here the CDR3 reads CASMSGGTGQYF. The CDR3 nucleotides read TGTGCCAGCATGTCAGGGGGCACGGGGCAGTACTTC.

The rearrangement joins TRBV7-9 to TRBJ1-6; D remains ambiguous. The germline CDR1 and CDR2 sequences are SEHNR and FQNEAQ (reference sequence). Trimming left V 6 bases short and J 8 bases short, with 8 bases between. The CDR3 is 12 residues long. In DNA form, the CDR3 reads TGTGCCAGCAGACAAGTGGATTCACCCCTCCACTTT. Its translation is CASRQVDSPLHF.

The sample holds a few counts of this clonotype. The chain combines TRBV6-5 with TRBJ2-7; either TRBD1 or TRBD2 may fit D (7 bases each). The V gene's germline CDR1 is MNHEY and CDR2 SVGAGI. Trimming took 0 bases from V and 4 from J, leaving 13 bases between them. The CDR3 spans 15 residues. The CDR3 region is CASSYSRQGGYEQYF. As DNA, the CDR3 is TGTGCCAGCAGTTACTCGAGACAGGGAGGGTACGAGCAGTACTTC.

The chain uses TRBV9 and TRBJ1-2, with TRBD1 matching over 8 bases. Looked up from germline, CDR1 is SGDLS and CDR2 is YYNGEE. This CDR3 region has 15 residues. The V segment lost 5 bases and the J segment 0 bases; nucleotides outside the gene matches: 6. DNA for the CDR3: TGTGCCAGCAGGGACAGGGACGAAGCTAACTATGGCTACACCTTC. Translation: CASRDRDEANYGYTF.

This clonotype has at least ten counts. This rearrangement joins TRBV7-2 to TRBJ2-5, with 11 bases identical to TRBD2. Trimming cost V 0 bases and J 5 bases; bases outside gene matches: 11. The CDR3 sequence is 18 residues long. Germline V gives CDR1 SGHTA, CDR2 FQGNSA. As DNA, the CDR3 is TGTGCCAGCAGCTTAGCGCTTCTAGCGGGGGGAGGTTGGGAGACCCAGTACTTC. Translation gives CASSLALLAGGGWETQYF. The whole variable domain, remainder taken from reference TRBV7-2 and TRBJ2-5, is GAGVSQSPSNKVTEKGKDVELRCDPISGHTALYWYRQSLGQGLEFLIYFQGNSAPDKSGLPSDRFSAERTGGSVSTLTIQRTQQEDSAVYLCASSLALLAGGGWETQYFGPGTRLLVL.

V is TRBV28 and J is TRBJ1-6; no reliable D call. The CDR3 totals 12 residues. With 6 bases removed from V and 9 bases from J, the gap between germline ends came to 9 bases. The germline gives CDR1 MDHEN, CDR2 SYDVKM. CDR3 sequence: CASRSQGSPLHF. The CDR3 region has the DNA TGTGCCAGCAGATCCCAAGGTTCACCCCTCCACTTT. The whole variable domain, remainder taken from reference TRBV28 and TRBJ1-6, is DVKVTQSSRYLVKRTGEKVFLECVQDMDHENMFWYRQDPGLGLRLIYFSYDVKMKEKGDIPEGYSVSREKKERFSLILESASTNQTSMYLCASRSQGSPLHFGNGTRLTVT.

V gene TRBV7-2 combines with J gene TRBJ2-1, with D perhaps matching TRBD2 (7 bases). The CDR3 extends over 15 amino acids. CDR1 SGHTA and CDR2 FQGNSA come from the germline V gene. The germline V and J ends were trimmed by 6 bases and 9 bases, with 21 bases remaining between them. The CDR3 coding sequence is TGTGCCAGCAGGAACCGGGGGCCTAGCGGCGTTGAGCAGTTCTTC. Its translation is CASRNRGPSGVEQFF.

The table lists this clonotype with a few counts. The chain recombines TRBV4-1 with TRBJ2-2, with D unresolved. The CDR3 is 17 amino acids. V lost 0 bases and J lost 0, with 11 bases in between. CDR1 and CDR2 (germline): MGHRA, YSYEKL. The CDR3 protein is CASSQEGVNPNTGELFF. CDR3 DNA: TGCGCCAGCAGCCAAGAAGGAGTTAATCCGAACACCGGGGAGCTGTTTTTT.

A few counts support this clonotype. The chain employs TRBV12-3 or TRBV12-4 and TRBJ2-7, with 7 positions matching TRBD1. This CDR3 is built from 13 residues. J gave up 7 bases and V 6 bases, and 9 bases lay outside the gene matches. The chain's CDR3 is CASSSGKTGEQYF. The CDR3 DNA reads as TGTGCCAGCAGCAGCGGCAAGACAGGGGAGCAGTACTTC.

The V call is TRBV14, the J call TRBJ1-6, with D possibly matching TRBD1 (5 bases). This CDR3 region has 16 residues. The germline CDR1 and CDR2 sequences are SGHDN and FVKESK. V dropped 0 bases and J dropped 7 bases, with 13 bases sitting between them. The DNA of the CDR3 is TGTGCCAGCAGCCAAGATTGGCGGGACCGGAATTCACCCCTCCACTTT. Translation gives CASSQDWRDRNSPLHF.

This clonotype showed up just a few times. The rearrangement joins TRBV6-5 to TRBJ1-3; no firm D call. The CDR3 spans 13 residues. Looked up from germline, CDR1 is MNHEY and CDR2 is SVGAGI. V gave up 2 bases and J gave up 4 bases, with 6 bases separating them. The CDR3 DNA reads TGTGCCAGCAGTTACGGGTACGGAAACACCATATATTTT. Amino acids: CASSYGYGNTIYF.

The chain has TRBV6-5 and TRBJ1-1; 8 positions agree with TRBD1. V lost 6 bases, J lost 3 bases, and 3 bases stayed unmatched. This CDR3 spans 13 amino acids. Germline V gene lookup returns CDR1 MNHEY and CDR2 SVGAGI. CDR3 coding DNA: TGTGCCAGCAGATTACAGGGGGACACTGAAGCTTTCTTT. Its translation: CASRLQGDTEAFF.

The rearrangement uses TRBV20-1 and TRBJ1-6; no clear D gene. With 3 bases removed from V and 6 bases from J, the gap between germline ends came to 6 bases. The germline V gene encodes CDR1 DFQATT and CDR2 SNEGSKA (reference sequence). The CDR3 extends over 12 amino acids. CDR3 nucleotides: TGCAGTGCTAGGGGGATTAATTCACCCCTCCACTTT. Translated, it gives CSARGINSPLHF.

The CDR3 region is CASRGRTATGELFF. CDR3 bases: TGTGCCAGCAGGGGCAGGACAGCTACCGGGGAGCTGTTTTTT. The chain uses TRBV12-3 or TRBV12-4 and TRBJ2-2, with a possible D match to TRBD1 (6 bases). The germline V and J ends were trimmed by 6 bases and 5 bases, with 13 bases remaining between them. This CDR3 region has 14 residues.

This clonotype was found a few times. The J gene is TRBJ2-3, the V gene TRBV6-6, with D perhaps TRBD1 or TRBD2 (6 bases each). V gave up 6 bases and J gave up 8 bases, with 21 bases separating them. The CDR3 is made up of 15 amino acids. In germline, CDR1 is MNHNY, CDR2 SVGAGI (reference sequence). Written as DNA, the CDR3 is TGTGCCAGCAGCTACAGGGACTCCCGGGTGGCTACGCAGTATTTT. Amino acid sequence: CASSYRDSRVATQYF.

There are many counts of this clonotype. The chain is built from TRBV6-5 and TRBJ2-1; D ambiguous. Germline V lookup: CDR1 MNHEY, CDR2 SVGAGI. The V and J ends lost 6 bases and 4 bases respectively, with 10 bases between them. CDR3 length: 13 residues. The CDR3 DNA is TGTGCCAGCAGGGCGGTGGGGTACAATGAGCAGTTCTTC. Translated: CASRAVGYNEQFF.

The gene calls are TRBV10-2 and TRBJ1-4; no clear D gene. Trimming removed 7 bases from V and 14 bases from J, with 20 bases in between. CDR3 length: 13 amino acids. Germline V gene lookup returns CDR1 WSHSY and CDR2 SAAADI. This CDR3 reads CASTWEGLQGLFF. In nucleotides, the CDR3 is TGCGCCAGCACCTGGGAGGGCCTCCAAGGGCTGTTTTTT.

The J gene is TRBJ2-7, the V gene TRBV11-1, with 9 bases aligning to TRBD1. The CDR3 runs to 15 residues. Germline CDR1 reads SGHAT; CDR2 reads FQDESV (reference sequence). V dropped 6 bases and J dropped 3; count of bases not matched to a gene: 9. The CDR3 region is CASRRSDRGLYEQYF. CDR3 nucleotide sequence: TGTGCCAGCAGGCGGTCGGACAGGGGCCTCTACGAGCAGTACTTC.

This rearrangement joins TRBV5-1 to TRBJ2-1, with D perhaps matching TRBD1 or TRBD2 (5 bases each). This CDR3 comprises 16 residues. The V end lost 4 bases, the J end lost 7 bases, and 21 bases lay between the germline ends. Germline V lookup: CDR1 SGHRS, CDR2 YFSETQ. The CDR3 nucleotides read TGCGCCAGCAGCCTGGGTCAAGAGGGGAAGCCAAATGAGCAGTTCTTC. It translates to CASSLGQEGKPNEQFF.

This clonotype was recorded a few times. The CDR3 region has the DNA TGCGCCAGCAGCCAAGTTGAGGGTGAGACCCAGTACTTC. Its translation: CASSQVEGETQYF. This chain uses TRBV4-3 with TRBJ2-5, with TRBD2 as a possible D gene (5 bases). Germline CDR1 is LGHNA and CDR2 is YSLEER. Trimming took 1 base from V and 5 from J, leaving 8 bases between them. The CDR3 has 13 amino acids.